Listed below are T cell receptor beta chains from one sample, sequenced in a study of blood T cell repertoires in COVID-19. Sequencing used immunoSEQ multiplex PCR; TCRdb keeps in-frame clones, though not all of them. The sample lists about 170,000 clones, less than 80% occurring once. The sequenced sample consisted of PBMCs or T cells enriched from blood (not recorded which). The origin of the receptors is a woman in her 70s in a cohort exposed to, infected with or recovered from COVID-19 (not recorded which). CDR3s include the opening cysteine and the closing phenylalanine or tryptophan. Fields, in order: J gene, D gene, V gene, clone size, CDR3 protein, CDR3 DNA. A D gene is named only where the DNA matches it firmly. Size is omitted from some rows. Given values are once, few, many or a class for expanded clones.

J: TRBJ2-1; D: TRBD2; V: TRBV27; size: -; CDR3: CASSLTSGPYNEQFF; DNA: TGTGCCAGCAGTCTGACTAGCGGGCCCTACAATGAGCAGTTCTTC
J: TRBJ2-7; D: -; V: TRBV2; size: few; CDR3: CASRVQAYEQYF; DNA: TGTGCCAGCAGGGTACAGGCCTACGAGCAGTACTTC
J: TRBJ2-7; D: TRBD2; V: TRBV11-2; size: once; CDR3: CASSPPGLADSYEQYF; DNA: TGTGCCAGCAGCCCGCCGGGACTAGCGGACTCCTACGAGCAGTACTTC
J: TRBJ2-1; D: TRBD2; V: TRBV5-1; size: -; CDR3: CASSFSGSRNEQFF; DNA: TGCGCCAGCAGCTTTAGCGGGTCTAGGAATGAGCAGTTCTTC
J: TRBJ2-5; D: TRBD2; V: TRBV27; size: -; CDR3: CASSSNSGEHQETQYF; DNA: TGTGCCAGCAGTTCGAATAGCGGGGAACACCAAGAGACCCAGTACTTC
J: TRBJ2-1; D: -; V: TRBV7-9; size: -; CDR3: CASSHTYPSYNEQFF; DNA: TGTGCCAGCAGCCATACCTACCCGTCCTACAATGAGCAGTTCTTC
J: TRBJ2-4; D: -; V: TRBV29-1; size: -; CDR3: CSVAQEVQYF; DNA: TGCAGCGTTGCCCAGGAGGTTCAGTACTTC
J: TRBJ1-1; D: -; V: TRBV3-1/TRBV3-2; size: -; CDR3: CASSPQGFEAFF; DNA: TGTGCCAGCAGCCCCCAGGGGTTTGAAGCTTTCTTT
J: TRBJ2-7; D: -; V: TRBV14; size: -; CDR3: CASSQEHLWLADPYEQYF; DNA: TGTGCCAGCAGCCAAGAGCATCTTTGGTTAGCGGACCCCTACGAGCAGTACTTC
J: TRBJ2-7; D: -; V: TRBV19; size: -; CDR3: CASSSLQGLHAEQYF; DNA: TGTGCCAGTAGTTCCCTGCAGGGGCTTCACGCCGAGCAGTACTTC
J: TRBJ2-5; D: -; V: TRBV10-3; size: once; CDR3: CAIKRAGEETQYF; DNA: TGTGCCATCAAGAGGGCAGGGGAGGAGACCCAGTACTTC
J: TRBJ2-7; D: -; V: TRBV12-5; size: -; CDR3: CASGSRGPPWDEQYF; DNA: TGTGCTAGTGGTTCCAGGGGTCCTCCTTGGGACGAGCAGTACTTC
J: TRBJ1-6; D: -; V: TRBV3-1/TRBV3-2; size: -; CDR3: CASSLNFESPLHF; DNA: TGTGCCAGCAGCCTCAACTTCGAGTCACCCCTCCACTTT
J: TRBJ1-2; D: -; V: TRBV28; size: once; CDR3: CASRIQVGLGGYTF; DNA: TGTGCCAGCAGAATACAGGTCGGCTTGGGGGGCTACACCTTC